A single sample gave rise to the 18 T cell receptor beta chains below, sequenced in a study of PD-L1 blockade in urothelial cancer. This sample's time point: peripheral blood 6 weeks after treatment start. TCRdb keeps only in-frame clones here, not all; method: immunoSEQ multiplex PCR. The repertoire holds tens of thousands of clones, with around 93% as singletons. The sample was PBMCs, taken around atezolizumab (anti-PD-L1) treatment. The receptors derive from a woman over 75 with urothelial cancer.

The V gene is TRBV14, the J gene TRBJ2-7, with TRBD2 as a possible D gene (5 bases). Germline V CDR1 and CDR2: SGHDN, FVKESK. This CDR3 has 15 amino acids. V lost 0 bases, J lost 3 bases, and 12 bases lay in between. DNA for the CDR3: TGTGCCAGCAGCCAAGAGAGCGGAGTGTACTACGAGCAGTACTTC. Protein sequence: CASSQESGVYYEQYF.

The chain uses TRBV7-3 and TRBJ2-7, with a possible D match to TRBD1 (6 bases). V was trimmed by 2 bases and J by 6 bases, leaving 8 bases between them. Germline lookup yields CDR1 SGHTA and CDR2 FQGTGA. This CDR3 spans 12 amino acids. This chain's CDR3 is CASSLEGGEQYF. CDR3 DNA sequence: TGTGCCAGCAGCTTAGAAGGGGGCGAGCAGTACTTC.

The V call is TRBV5-4, the J call TRBJ2-1; 12 nucleotides agree with TRBD2. The CDR3 totals 16 residues. With V trimmed by 4 bases and J by 6 bases, 8 bases remained unmatched. Germline V lookup: CDR1 SGHNT, CDR2 YYREEE (reference sequence). The CDR3 protein is CASSTTRLAGANEQFF. The CDR3 DNA reads TGTGCCAGCAGCACAACCAGACTAGCGGGAGCCAATGAGCAGTTCTTC.

The rearrangement links TRBV7-2 to TRBJ1-1; 7 nucleotides align to TRBD1. Germline CDR1 is SGHTA and CDR2 is FQGNSA. Trimming took 5 bases from V and 3 from J; bases not matched to a gene: 3. The CDR3 runs to 13 residues. The CDR3 DNA reads TGTGCCAGCAGCGGAGGGGGCTACACTGAAGCTTTCTTT. Amino acids: CASSGGGYTEAFF.

The chain recombines TRBV6-5 with TRBJ2-7; 9 bases are shared with TRBD1. V lost 5 bases to trimming and J lost 5 bases; unmatched junction nucleotides: 7. The CDR3 has 14 residues. Per the germline V gene, CDR1 is MNHEY and CDR2 is SVGAGI. The CDR3 region has the DNA TGTGCCAGCAGTCAAACAGGGGGCAAGGACGAGCAGTACTTC. This encodes CASSQTGGKDEQYF.

V gene TRBV7-3 combines with J gene TRBJ2-3; TRBD2 agrees at 11 bases. CDR3 size: 16 residues. Trimming cost V 5 bases and J 6 bases; bases outside gene matches: 10. Germline loops: CDR1 SGHTA, CDR2 FQGTGA. CDR3 bases: TGTGCCAGCAGCCCCATAGCGGGAGGGCCGCCCGATACGCAGTATTTT. Its protein product is CASSPIAGGPPDTQYF.

The DNA of the CDR3 is TGTGCCAGCAGTCCGGGACAGGGGATCGGCATTCAGTACTTC. Translated, it gives CASSPGQGIGIQYF. This sequence joins TRBV28 and TRBJ2-4, with 10 bases lining up with TRBD1. Germline CDR1 reads MDHEN; CDR2 reads SYDVKM. V gave up 5 bases and J gave up 9 bases; unmatched junction bases: 7. This CDR3 spans 14 amino acids.

The rearrangement joins TRBV2 to TRBJ1-1; 8 positions match TRBD1. The length of the CDR3 is 14 residues. V was clipped by 6 bases and J by 5 bases; unmatched bases: 8. The germline V gene has CDR1 SNHLY and CDR2 FYNNEI. CDR3 residues: CASSLQGARTEAFF. The CDR3 nucleotides are TGTGCCAGCAGCCTTCAGGGGGCGCGAACTGAAGCTTTCTTT. The whole variable domain, remainder taken from reference TRBV2 and TRBJ1-1, is EPEVTQTPSHQVTQMGQEVILRCVPISNHLYFYWYRQILGQKVEFLVSFYNNEISEKSEIFDDQFSVERPDGSNFTLKIRSTKLEDSAMYFCASSLQGARTEAFFGQGTRLTVV.

The chain recombines TRBV10-2 with TRBJ1-4, with D unclear. From germline, CDR1 is WSHSY and CDR2 SAAADI. CDR3 length: 12 amino acids. Trimming took 6 bases from V and 8 from J, leaving 10 bases between them. The CDR3 spells CASRAAKEKLFF. The CDR3 DNA sequence: TGCGCCAGCAGGGCCGCAAAGGAAAAACTGTTTTTT.

The CDR3 coding sequence is TGTGCCTGGAGGGGTCAGGGATATTTTTCCGGGGAGCTGTTTTTT. It encodes CAWRGQGYFSGELFF. This chain joins TRBV30 and TRBJ2-2; TRBD1 is a possible D gene (5 bases). The CDR3 totals 15 residues. V was pared by 3 bases and J by 6 bases, with 17 bases between. Germline V gene lookup returns CDR1 GTSNPN and CDR2 SVGIG (reference sequence).

The J gene is TRBJ2-2, the V gene TRBV5-1, with TRBD1 identical over 9 bases. The length of the CDR3 is 14 residues. CDR1 and CDR2 (germline): SGHRS, YFSETQ. V lost 0 bases, J lost 6 bases, and 0 bases stayed unmatched. CDR3 sequence reads: CASSLGQGAGELFF. Written as DNA, the CDR3 is TGCGCCAGCAGCTTGGGACAGGGGGCCGGGGAGCTGTTTTTT. The full variable domain, its missing parts supplied by reference TRBV5-1 and TRBJ2-2, is KAGVTQTPRYLIKTRGQQVTLSCSPISGHRSVSWYQQTPGQGLQFLFEYFSETQRNKGNFPGRFSGRQFSNSRSEMNVSTLELGDSALYLCASSLGQGAGELFFGEGSRLTVL.

The V and J genes are TRBV5-1 and TRBJ1-4; D might be TRBD1 (5 bases). V was shortened by 4 bases and J by 8 bases, with 18 bases between the two germline ends. This CDR3 is built from 15 residues. Germline V gene sequence: CDR1 SGHRS, CDR2 YFSETQ. The CDR3 spells CASSPRTGEKEKLFF. CDR3 nucleotide sequence: TGCGCCAGCAGCCCCCGCACGGGGGAAAAAGAAAAACTGTTTTTT.

V usage is TRBV15 and J usage is TRBJ1-1; no reliable D call. V dropped 0 bases and J dropped 2 bases, with 10 bases sitting between them. CDR1 and CDR2 from the germline V gene are LNHNV and YYDKDF (reference sequence). The CDR3 has 15 residues. Here the CDR3 reads CATSRDNRRNTEAFF. Here the CDR3 DNA reads TGTGCCACCAGCAGAGATAATCGGAGAAACACTGAAGCTTTCTTT.

The chain recombines TRBV2 with TRBJ1-1, with a tentative D call TRBD1 (5 bases). This CDR3 region has 13 residues. Trimming removed 8 bases from V and 5 bases from J, with 15 bases in between. The germline CDR1 and CDR2 sequences are SNHLY and FYNNEI. CDR3 nucleotide sequence: TGTGCCAGCGAAGACAGTTCGTGGACTGAAGCTTTCTTT. It specifies CASEDSSWTEAFF.

This chain uses TRBV19 with TRBJ2-1, with a weak D call TRBD2 (5 bases). Germline CDR1 LNHDA, CDR2 SQIVND (reference sequence). The CDR3 covers 12 residues. V gave up 5 bases and J gave up 8 bases, with 10 bases separating them. CDR3 sequence: CASSPEDYEQFF. CDR3 nucleotide sequence: TGTGCCAGTAGTCCAGAGGACTATGAGCAGTTCTTC.

The rearrangement joins TRBV11-1 to TRBJ1-1; no definite D call. The V end lost 2 bases, the J end lost 1 base, and 11 bases lay between the germline ends. Germline assignment: CDR1 SGHAT and CDR2 FQDESV (reference sequence). The CDR3 has 15 residues. The CDR3 region is CASSLKIAGNTEAFF. CDR3 coding DNA: TGTGCCAGCAGCTTAAAAATCGCAGGGAACACTGAAGCTTTCTTT.

V and J are TRBV7-9 and TRBJ1-3, with D possibly TRBD1 on 6 matching bases. The V gene's germline CDR1 is SEHNR and CDR2 FQNEAQ (reference sequence). The V and J ends lost 5 bases and 0 bases respectively, with 11 bases between them. The CDR3 has 15 amino acids. The CDR3, as DNA: TGTGCCAGCAGCCACAGGGCCAGCTCTGGAAACACCATATATTTT. Translated, it gives CASSHRASSGNTIYF.

The chain joins TRBV7-9 to TRBJ1-2; a weak D match, TRBD1 (5 bases). Trimming pared 5 bases from V and 4 bases from J, leaving 17 bases between. Germline loops: CDR1 SEHNR, CDR2 FQNEAQ (reference sequence). The CDR3 extends over 15 amino acids. The CDR3 nucleotides read TGTGCCAGCAGCCTACCCGCGGGGGGGTCCTATGGCTACACCTTC. Protein sequence: CASSLPAGGSYGYTF.